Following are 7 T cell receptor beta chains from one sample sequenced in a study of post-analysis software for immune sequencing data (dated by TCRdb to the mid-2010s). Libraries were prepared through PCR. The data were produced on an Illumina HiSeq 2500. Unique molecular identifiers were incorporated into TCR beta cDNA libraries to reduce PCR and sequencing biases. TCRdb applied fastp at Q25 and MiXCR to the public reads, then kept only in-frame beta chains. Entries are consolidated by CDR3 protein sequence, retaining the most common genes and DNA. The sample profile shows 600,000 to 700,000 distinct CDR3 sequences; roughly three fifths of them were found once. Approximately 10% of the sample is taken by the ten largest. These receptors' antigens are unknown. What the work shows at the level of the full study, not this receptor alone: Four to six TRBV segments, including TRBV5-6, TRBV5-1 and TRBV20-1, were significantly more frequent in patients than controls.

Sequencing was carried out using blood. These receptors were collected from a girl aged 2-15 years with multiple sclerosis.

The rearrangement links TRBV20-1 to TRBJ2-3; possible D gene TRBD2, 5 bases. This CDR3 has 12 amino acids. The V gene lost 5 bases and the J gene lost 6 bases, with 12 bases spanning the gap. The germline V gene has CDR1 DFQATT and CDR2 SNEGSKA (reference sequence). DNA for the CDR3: TGCAGTGCTGGCTTTGTAGCGGATACGCAGTATTTT. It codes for CSAGFVADTQYF.

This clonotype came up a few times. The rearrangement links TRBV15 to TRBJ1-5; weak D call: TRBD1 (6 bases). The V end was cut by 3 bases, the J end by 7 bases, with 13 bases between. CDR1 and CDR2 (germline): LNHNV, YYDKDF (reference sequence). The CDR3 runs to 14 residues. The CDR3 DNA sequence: TGTGCCACCAGCAGCTTAAGGGGGGTCCAGCCCCAGCATTTT. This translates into CATSSLRGVQPQHF.

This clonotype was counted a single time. The CDR3 reads CASSLDPGGQETQFF. The CDR3 DNA reads as TGTGCCAGCAGCTTGGACCCAGGGGGGCAAGAGACCCAGTTCTTC. The V call is TRBV5-5, the J call TRBJ2-1; perhaps TRBD1 as D (7 bases). Germline CDR1 reads SGHKS; CDR2 reads YYEKEE (reference sequence). There are 15 residues in the CDR3. Trimming took 0 bases from V and 13 from J, leaving 20 bases between them.

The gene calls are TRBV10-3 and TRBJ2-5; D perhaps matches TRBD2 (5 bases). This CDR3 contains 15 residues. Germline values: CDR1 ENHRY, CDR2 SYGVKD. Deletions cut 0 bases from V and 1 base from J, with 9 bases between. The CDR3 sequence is CAISESEGLQETQYF. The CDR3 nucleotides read TGTGCCATCAGTGAGTCGGAAGGACTCCAAGAGACCCAGTACTTC.

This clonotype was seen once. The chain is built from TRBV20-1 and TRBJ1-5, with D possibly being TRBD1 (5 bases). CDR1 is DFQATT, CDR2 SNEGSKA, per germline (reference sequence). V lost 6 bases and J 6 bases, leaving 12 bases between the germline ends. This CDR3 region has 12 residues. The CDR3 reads CSAGTGGQPQHF. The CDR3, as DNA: TGCAGTGCAGGGACCGGGGGTCAGCCCCAGCATTTT.

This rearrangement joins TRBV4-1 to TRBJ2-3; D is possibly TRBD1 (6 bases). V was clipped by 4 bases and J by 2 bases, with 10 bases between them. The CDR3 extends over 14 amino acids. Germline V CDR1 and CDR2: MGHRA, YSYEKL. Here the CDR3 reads CASSPQGYTDTQYF. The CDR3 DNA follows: TGCGCCAGCAGCCCCCAGGGGTACACAGATACGCAGTATTTT.

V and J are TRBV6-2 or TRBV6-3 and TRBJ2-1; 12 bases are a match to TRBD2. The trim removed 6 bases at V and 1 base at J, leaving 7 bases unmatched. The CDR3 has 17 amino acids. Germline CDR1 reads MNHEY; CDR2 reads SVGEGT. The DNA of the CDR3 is TGTGCCAGCAGACAACGGACTAGCGGGGTTTCCTACAATGAGCAGTTCTTC. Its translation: CASRQRTSGVSYNEQFF.